Sequencing of this TCR beta chain was carried out in a study of blood T cell repertoires in COVID-19. The wider study: Sites in the United States, Italy and Spain provided acute and convalescent COVID-19 samples.

This table comes from immunoSEQ multiplex PCR, and its TCRdb copy is limited to in-frame clones, with some not included. The table records about 300,000 clones, 65% to 90% of them present only once. CDR3 size: 17 residues. The ends lost 2 bases at V and 3 bases at J; junction bases unmatched: 11. Germline CDR1 and CDR2: SEHNR and FQNEAQ (reference sequence). In this sample, this clone turned up once. Membership in each cohort depended on participant-reported clinical history. The sequenced material came from PBMCs or T cells enriched from blood (not recorded which). V is TRBV7-9 and J is TRBJ1-1; TRBD1 agrees at 8 bases. The receptor's source is a man aged 25 to 40 who had recovered from COVID-19. CDR3 nucleotides: TGTGCCAGCAGCTTACGCAGGGGGCCTTCCGCGGACACTGAAGCTTTCTTT. Protein: CASSLRRGPSADTEAFF.